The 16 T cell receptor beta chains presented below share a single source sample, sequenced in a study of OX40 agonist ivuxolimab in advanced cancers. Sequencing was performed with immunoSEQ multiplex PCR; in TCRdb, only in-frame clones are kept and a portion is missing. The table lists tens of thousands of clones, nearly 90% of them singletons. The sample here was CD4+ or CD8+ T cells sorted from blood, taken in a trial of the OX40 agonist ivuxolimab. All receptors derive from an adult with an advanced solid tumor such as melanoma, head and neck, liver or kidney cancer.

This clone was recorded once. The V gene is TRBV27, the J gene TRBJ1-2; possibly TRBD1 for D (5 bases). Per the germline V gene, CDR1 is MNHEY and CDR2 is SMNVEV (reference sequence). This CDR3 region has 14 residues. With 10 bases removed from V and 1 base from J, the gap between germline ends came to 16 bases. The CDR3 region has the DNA TGTGCCACCTCAGTGAGGGGCCATAACTATGGCTACACCTTC. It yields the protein CATSVRGHNYGYTF.

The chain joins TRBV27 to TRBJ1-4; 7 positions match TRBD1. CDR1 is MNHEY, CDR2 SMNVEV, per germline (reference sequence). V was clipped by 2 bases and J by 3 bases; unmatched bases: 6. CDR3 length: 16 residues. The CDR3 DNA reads TGTGCCAGCAGTTTAACAGGGGTTAGGGCTAATGAAAAACTGTTTTTT. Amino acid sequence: CASSLTGVRANEKLFF. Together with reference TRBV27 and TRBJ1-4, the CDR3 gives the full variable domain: EAQVTQNPRYLITVTGKKLTVTCSQNMNHEYMSWYRQDPGLGLRQIYYSMNVEVTDKGDVPEGYKVSRKEKRNFPLILESPSPNQTSLYFCASSLTGVRANEKLFFGSGTQLSVL.

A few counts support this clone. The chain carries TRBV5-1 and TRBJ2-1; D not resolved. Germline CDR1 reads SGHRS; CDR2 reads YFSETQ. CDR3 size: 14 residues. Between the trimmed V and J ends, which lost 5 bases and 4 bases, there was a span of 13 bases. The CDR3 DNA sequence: TGCGCCAGCAGGCTCCCAGCGTCATACAATGAGCAGTTCTTC. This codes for CASRLPASYNEQFF.

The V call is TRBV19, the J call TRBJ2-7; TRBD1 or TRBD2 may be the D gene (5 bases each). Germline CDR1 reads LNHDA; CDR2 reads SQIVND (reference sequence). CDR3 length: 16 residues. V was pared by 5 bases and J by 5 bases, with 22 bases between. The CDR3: CASSSGTPFFPHEQYF. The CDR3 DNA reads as TGTGCCAGTAGTTCCGGGACGCCTTTTTTTCCCCACGAGCAGTACTTC.

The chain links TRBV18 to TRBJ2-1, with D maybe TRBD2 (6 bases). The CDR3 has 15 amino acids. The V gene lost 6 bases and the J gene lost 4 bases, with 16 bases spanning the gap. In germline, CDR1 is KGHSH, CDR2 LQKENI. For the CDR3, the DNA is TGTGCCAGCTCCCAAGTTCGGGGGACTTACAATGAGCAGTTCTTC. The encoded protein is CASSQVRGTYNEQFF.

The DNA for the CDR3 is TGTGCCAGCAGCCACAGGACCTATAGGGATTCACCCCTCCACTTT. Its translation is CASSHRTYRDSPLHF. The rearrangement joins TRBV5-8 to TRBJ1-6; tentative D call: TRBD1 (5 bases). Trimming left V 4 bases short and J 8 bases short, with 16 bases between. CDR3 length: 15 amino acids. Germline loops: CDR1 SGHTS, CDR2 YDEGEE.

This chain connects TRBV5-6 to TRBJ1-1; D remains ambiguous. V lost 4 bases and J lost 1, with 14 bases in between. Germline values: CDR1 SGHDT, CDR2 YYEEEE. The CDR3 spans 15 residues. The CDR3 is CASSRTKTQNTEAFF. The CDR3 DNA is TGTGCCAGCAGCCGAACTAAAACCCAGAACACTGAAGCTTTCTTT.

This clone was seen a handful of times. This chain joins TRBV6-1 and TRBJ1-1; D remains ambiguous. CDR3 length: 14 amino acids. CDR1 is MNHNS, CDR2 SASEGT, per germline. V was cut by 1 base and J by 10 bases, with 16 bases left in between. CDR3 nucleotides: TGTGCCAGCAGTGAAGGAGCGACAAATGCGGGAGCTTTCTTT. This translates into CASSEGATNAGAFF.

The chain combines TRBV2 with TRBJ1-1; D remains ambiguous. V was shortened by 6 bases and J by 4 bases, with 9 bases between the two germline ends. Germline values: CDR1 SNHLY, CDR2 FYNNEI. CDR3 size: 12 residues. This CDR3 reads CASRDTGTEAFF. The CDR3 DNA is TGTGCCAGCAGAGACACCGGCACTGAAGCTTTCTTT.

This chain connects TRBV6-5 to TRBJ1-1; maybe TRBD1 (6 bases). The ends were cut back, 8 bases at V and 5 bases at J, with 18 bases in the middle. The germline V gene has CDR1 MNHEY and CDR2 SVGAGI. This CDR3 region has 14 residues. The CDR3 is CASQFSQGLTEAFF. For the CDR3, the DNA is TGTGCCAGCCAATTCTCACAGGGTTTAACTGAAGCTTTCTTT.

The CDR3 region has the DNA TGCAGCGTTGGGGAGGGGGGCGGTCAGCCCCAGCATTTT. It specifies CSVGEGGGQPQHF. This chain links TRBV29-1 with TRBJ1-5, with TRBD1 as a possible D gene (6 bases). The ends were cut back, 4 bases at V and 6 bases at J, with 13 bases in the middle. The length of the CDR3 is 13 residues. Germline V gene lookup returns CDR1 SQVTM and CDR2 ANQGSEA.

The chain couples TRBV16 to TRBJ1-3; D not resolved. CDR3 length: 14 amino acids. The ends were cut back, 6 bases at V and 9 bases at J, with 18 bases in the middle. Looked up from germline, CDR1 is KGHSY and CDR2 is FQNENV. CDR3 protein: CASSRSERSVTIYF. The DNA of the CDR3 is TGTGCCAGCAGTCGAAGTGAGAGATCGGTCACCATATATTTT.

The CDR3 loop is CASSPGQSNTEAFF. The DNA of the CDR3 is TGTGCCAGCAGCCCAGGACAGAGTAACACTGAAGCTTTCTTT. The chain recombines TRBV11-3 with TRBJ1-1; D possibly corresponds to TRBD1 (6 bases). Germline V gene lookup returns CDR1 SGHNT and CDR2 YENEEA. The CDR3 runs 14 residues. Trimming pared 5 bases from V and 2 bases from J, leaving 12 bases between.

CDR3 protein: CAIMGGRLTDTQYF. CDR3 nucleotides: TGTGCCATCATGGGCGGGCGCTTAACAGATACGCAGTATTTT. The chain joins TRBV10-3 to TRBJ2-3, with D tentatively TRBD2 (5 bases). Germline-derived CDR1 and CDR2 are ENHRY and SYGVKD. Trimming cost V 7 bases and J 3 bases, with 14 bases left between them. The CDR3 loop spans 14 amino acids.

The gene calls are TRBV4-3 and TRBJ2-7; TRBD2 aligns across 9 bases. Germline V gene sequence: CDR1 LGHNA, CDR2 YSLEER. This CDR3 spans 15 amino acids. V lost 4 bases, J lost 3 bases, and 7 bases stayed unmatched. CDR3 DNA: TGCGCCAGCAGCCCGGGCGGGGGGGCCGTCTACGAGCAGTACTTC. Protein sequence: CASSPGGGAVYEQYF.

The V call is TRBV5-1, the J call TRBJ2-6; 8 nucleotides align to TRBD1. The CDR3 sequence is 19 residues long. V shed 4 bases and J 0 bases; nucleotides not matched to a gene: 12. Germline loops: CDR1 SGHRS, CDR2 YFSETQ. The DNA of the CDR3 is TGCGCCAGCAGCCCAGCGGGTGGACAGGGACTCTCTGGGGCCAACGTCCTGACTTTC. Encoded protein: CASSPAGGQGLSGANVLTF.